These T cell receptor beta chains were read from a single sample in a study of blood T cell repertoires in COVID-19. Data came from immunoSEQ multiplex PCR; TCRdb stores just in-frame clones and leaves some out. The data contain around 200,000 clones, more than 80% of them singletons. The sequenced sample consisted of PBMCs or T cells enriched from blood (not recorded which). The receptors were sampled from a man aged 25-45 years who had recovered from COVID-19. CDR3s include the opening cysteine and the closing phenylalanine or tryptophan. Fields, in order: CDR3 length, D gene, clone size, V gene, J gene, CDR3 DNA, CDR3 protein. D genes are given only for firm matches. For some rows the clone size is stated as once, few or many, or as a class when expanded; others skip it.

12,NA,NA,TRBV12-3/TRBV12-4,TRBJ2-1,TGTGCCAGCAGTTTCTCTGTCAATGAGCAGTTCTTC,CASSFSVNEQFF
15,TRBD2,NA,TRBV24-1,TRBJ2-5,TGTGCCACCAGTGATCACGGGAGGGTGGGCGAGACCCAGTACTTC,CATSDHGRVGETQYF
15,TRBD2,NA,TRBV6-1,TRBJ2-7,TGTGCCAGCAGTGAAGGAGCGGGAGTCACGTACGAGCAGTACTTC,CASSEGAGVTYEQYF
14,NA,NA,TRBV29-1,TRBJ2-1,TGCAGCGTTGAAGACAACCGGGACAACAATGAGCAGTTCTTC,CSVEDNRDNNEQFF
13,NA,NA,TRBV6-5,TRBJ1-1,TGTGCCAGCAGTTCAACACTGAACACTGAAGCTTTCTTT,CASSSTLNTEAFF
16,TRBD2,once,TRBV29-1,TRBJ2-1,TGCAGCGTTGAAGATCCGGAGCGGGAGAGCTACAATGAGCAGTTCTTC,CSVEDPERESYNEQFF
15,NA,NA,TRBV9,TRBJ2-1,TGTGCCAGCAGCGTAGATAGTGGTGCTGTTAATGAGCAGTTCTTC,CASSVDSGAVNEQFF
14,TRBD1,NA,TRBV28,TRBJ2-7,TGTGCCAGCAGGCCCGGGACAGGGACTTTCGAGCAGTACTTC,CASRPGTGTFEQYF
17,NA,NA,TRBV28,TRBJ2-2,TGTGCCAGCAGTTTATTTGCAGGCCGTAAGTTCACCGGGGAGCTGTTTTTT,CASSLFAGRKFTGELFF
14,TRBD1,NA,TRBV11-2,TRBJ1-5,TGTGCCAGCAGCGCAACAGGGGGCAATCAGCCCCAGCATTTT,CASSATGGNQPQHF
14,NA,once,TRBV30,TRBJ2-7,TGTGCCTGGACGCCCCCGGCAGGGTTCTACGAGCAGTACTTC,CAWTPPAGFYEQYF
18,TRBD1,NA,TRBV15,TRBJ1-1,TGTGCCACCAGCAGACCTACGCCCGCAACAGGGGTGAACACTGAAGCTTTCTTT,CATSRPTPATGVNTEAFF
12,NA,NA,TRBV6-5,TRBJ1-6,TGTGCCAGCAGTTACCGTAATTCACCCCTCCACTTT,CASSYRNSPLHF